One sample yielded the 9 T cell receptor beta chains listed below, sequenced in a study of CD8 T cells in Susac syndrome. The authors reverse transcribed roughly 0.5 to 1 ug RNA with random hexamers. TCRdb analysed the immunoSEQ multiplex PCR reads with MiXCR anew, one entry per CDR3 protein. Found here are some 63,000 distinct CDR3 sequences, 94% of them singletons; the top ten hold around 0.6%. Sequenced: CD8+ T cells from PBMCs. The receptors here all came from a human donor with multiple sclerosis.

This chain uses TRBV21-1 with TRBJ2-7; whether TRBD1, the table's D call, matches the DNA was not checked. TRBV21-1 is flagged as a pseudogene. CDR3 length: 14 amino acids. CDR3 DNA sequence: TGTGCCAGCAGTTCCGGATCTGGGGGGCACGAGCAGTACTTC. This encodes CASSSGSGGHEQYF.

The chain joins TRBV4-3 to TRBJ2-7; no firm D call. Germline V gene data show CDR1 as LGHNA and CDR2 as YSLEER. CDR3 size: 17 residues. Deletions cut 0 bases from V and 5 bases from J, with 20 bases between. CDR3 sequence: CASSQDTVRVLPDEQYF. The CDR3 DNA is TGCGCCAGCAGCCAAGATACGGTTCGGGTACTCCCTGACGAGCAGTACTTC.

The CDR3 DNA reads as TGTGCCAGCGCGAGGAGGGGCCATACGAACACCGGGGAGCTGTTTTTT. It specifies CASARRGHTNTGELFF. The rearrangement uses TRBV28 and TRBJ2-2; possible D gene TRBD2, 6 bases. Germline values: CDR1 MDHEN, CDR2 SYDVKM. With 8 bases removed from V and 0 bases from J, the gap between germline ends came to 16 bases. CDR3 length equals 16 residues.

The V and J genes are TRBV13 and TRBJ2-5, with TRBD2 matching 8 bases. This CDR3 has 13 amino acids. Germline V gene data show CDR1 as PRHDT and CDR2 as FYEKMQ (reference sequence). The J segment lost 6 bases and the V segment lost 5 bases, leaving 5 bases of the junction unmatched. CDR3 loop: CASSVGGGQTQYF. CDR3 coding DNA: TGTGCCAGCAGCGTCGGGGGGGGGCAGACCCAGTACTTC.

This clonotype was seen a single time. CDR3 sequence (DNA): TGCAGTGCTAGAGATATGGTGGCGGGGGGGACCTACGAGCAGTACTTC. Translation gives CSARDMVAGGTYEQYF. V and J are TRBV20-1 and TRBJ2-7; 9 positions agree with TRBD2. CDR3 length equals 16 residues. The junction had 8 bases not matched to a gene; V was cut back by 0 bases and J by 2 bases. Germline lookup yields CDR1 DFQATT and CDR2 SNEGSKA (reference sequence).

The gene calls are TRBV28 and TRBJ1-2; D is ambiguous. CDR1 and CDR2 (germline): MDHEN, SYDVKM. This CDR3 has 13 amino acids. The V end was cut by 1 base, the J end by 5 bases, with 8 bases between. In DNA form, the CDR3 reads TGTGCCAGCAGTTTATACAGTTCTTATGGCTACACCTTC. Protein product: CASSLYSSYGYTF.

This chain uses TRBV29-1 with TRBJ2-7; a weak D match, TRBD1 (6 bases). The germline V gene has CDR1 SQVTM and CDR2 ANQGSEA. The CDR3 loop spans 13 amino acids. Trimming took 4 bases from V and 7 from J, leaving 17 bases between them. CDR3 sequence reads: CSVVSGAPGEQYF. DNA for the CDR3: TGCAGCGTTGTGTCAGGGGCCCCGGGGGAGCAGTACTTC.

This clonotype was seen a single time. J is TRBJ2-1 and V is TRBV14, with 13 nucleotides matching TRBD2. The V and J ends lost 3 bases and 4 bases, in that order; junction bases with no gene match: 3. CDR1 is SGHDN, CDR2 FVKESK, per germline. The CDR3 sequence is 16 residues long. DNA of the CDR3: TGTGCCAGCAGCCAGACTAGCGGGAGGCTATACAATGAGCAGTTCTTC. Residues: CASSQTSGRLYNEQFF.

V usage is TRBV11-2 and J usage is TRBJ2-7; D unclear. Trimming took 1 base from V and 3 from J, leaving 7 bases between them. Germline CDR1 is SGHAT and CDR2 is FQNNGV. There are 13 residues in the CDR3. CDR3 coding DNA: TGTGCCAGCAGCTTAGCCCCGGACTACGAGCAGTACTTC. Amino acids: CASSLAPDYEQYF.